This T cell receptor beta chain is from a study of T cell clonotyping in hematopoietic cell transplantation. This clone was detected a few times. The antigen is unknown. Study-wide results and caveats: At the given depth, recipient repertoires were over 95% de novo clonotypes. Without cell sorting, CD4 versus CD8 contributions remain unresolved.

V shed 6 bases, J shed 2 bases, and the junction held 3 bases outside the gene matches. The CDR3 consists of 13 residues. Per germline, CDR1 SQVTM and CDR2 ANQGSEA. The method was immunoSEQ multiplex PCR; TCRdb's version includes in-frame clones alone and lacks a portion of them. Among several thousand clones, about 20% were seen once, and the ten largest hold around 20%. Source: PBMCs, taken 180 days after allogeneic stem cell transplant. The chain is built from TRBV29-1 and TRBJ2-3, with 9 bases matching TRBD2. The sequence was collected from a male patient aged 18-30 years who had an allogeneic stem cell transplant, so the T cells may come from the graft donor. Some clones in this sample may be carry-over from other donors' samples. The CDR3 DNA follows: TGCAGCGTCCCTAGCGGGACCACAGATACGCAGTATTTT. As protein: CSVPSGTTDTQYF.